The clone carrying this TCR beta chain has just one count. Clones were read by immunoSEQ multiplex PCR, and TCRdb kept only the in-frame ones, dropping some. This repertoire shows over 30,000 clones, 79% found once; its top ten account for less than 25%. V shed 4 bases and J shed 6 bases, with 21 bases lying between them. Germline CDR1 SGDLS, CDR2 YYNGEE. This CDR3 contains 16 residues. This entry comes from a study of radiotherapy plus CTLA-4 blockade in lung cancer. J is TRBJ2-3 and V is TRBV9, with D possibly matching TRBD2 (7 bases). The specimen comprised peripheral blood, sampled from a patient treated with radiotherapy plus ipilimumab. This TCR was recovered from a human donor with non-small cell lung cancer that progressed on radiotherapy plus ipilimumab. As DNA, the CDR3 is TGTGCCAGCAGCATAGGGGGGGGGCCCGCAAGGGATACGCAGTATTTT. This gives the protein CASSIGGGPARDTQYF.